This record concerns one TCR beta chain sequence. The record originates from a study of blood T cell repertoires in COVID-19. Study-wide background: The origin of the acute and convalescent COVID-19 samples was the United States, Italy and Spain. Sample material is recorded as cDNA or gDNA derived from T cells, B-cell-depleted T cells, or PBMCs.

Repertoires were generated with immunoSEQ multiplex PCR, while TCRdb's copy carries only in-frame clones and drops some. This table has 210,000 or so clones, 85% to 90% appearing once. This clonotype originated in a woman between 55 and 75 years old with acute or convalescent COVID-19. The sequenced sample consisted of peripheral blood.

CDR3 in amino acids: CASSTGRRYEQYF. The CDR3 DNA reads TGTGCCAGCAGCACCGGGAGGAGGTACGAGCAGTACTTC. The V gene is TRBV11-3, the J gene TRBJ2-7, with 7 bases fitting TRBD2. The trim removed 5 bases at V and 4 bases at J, leaving 5 bases unmatched. The CDR3 totals 13 residues. The V gene's germline CDR1 is SGHNT and CDR2 YENEEA. Full variable domain (remainder filled in from reference TRBV11-3 and TRBJ2-7): EAGVVQSPRYKIIEKKQPVAFWCNPISGHNTLYWYLQNLGQGPELLIRYENEEAVDDSQLPKDRFSAERLKGVDSTLKIQPAELGDSAVYLCASSTGRRYEQYFGPGTRLTVT.